The 6 T cell receptor beta chains given below trace back to one sample, sequenced in a study of T cell responses to AZD1222 COVID-19 vaccine. Repertoires were generated with immunoSEQ multiplex PCR, while TCRdb's copy carries only in-frame clones and drops some. The data show 95,000 to 150,000 clones, with about nine tenths seen just once and 11% to 15% held by the top ten. The sample here was peripheral blood, taken on day 0 of AZD1222 vaccination. These receptor sequences come from an adult in good health.

This clone is labeled as large. This rearrangement joins TRBV30 to TRBJ2-2, with 7 bases fitting TRBD1. The V gene end was trimmed by 4 bases and the J gene end by 1 base; junction bases not matched to a gene: 9. This CDR3 contains 16 residues. From germline, CDR1 is GTSNPN and CDR2 SVGIG (reference sequence). For the CDR3, the DNA is TGTGCCTGGACCACACAGGGGACCCTGAACACCGGGGAGCTGTTTTTT. This gives the protein CAWTTQGTLNTGELFF.

This rearrangement joins TRBV27 to TRBJ1-6; 8 nucleotides match TRBD1. The V gene end was trimmed by 8 bases and the J gene end by 5 bases; junction bases not matched to a gene: 2. This CDR3 is 13 amino acids long. Germline CDR1 and CDR2: MNHEY and SMNVEV (reference sequence). The CDR3 nucleotides read TGTGCCAGCGGGACAGGTGATAATTCACCCCTCCACTTT. Translated: CASGTGDNSPLHF.

The gene calls are TRBV6-1 and TRBJ1-1; D is uncertain. This CDR3 comprises 14 residues. Trimming shortened V by 3 bases and J by 2 bases, and 10 bases separated the two germline ends. From germline, CDR1 is MNHNS and CDR2 SASEGT. CDR3 DNA: TGTGCCAGCAGTGACCCGCAGAGAAACACTGAAGCTTTCTTT. The encoded protein is CASSDPQRNTEAFF.

This chain uses TRBV6-2 or TRBV6-3 with TRBJ2-3; no reliable D call. Trimming stripped 4 bases from V and 4 bases from J, with 3 bases between. The CDR3 runs to 11 residues. CDR1 is MNHEY and CDR2 is SVGEGT in the germline V gene. DNA for the CDR3: TGTGCCAGCAGTTTCTCAGATACGCAGTATTTT. Amino acids: CASSFSDTQYF.

J is TRBJ1-1 and V is TRBV4-3; D is unresolved. V shed 0 bases and J shed 5 bases, with 10 bases lying between them. The germline V gene encodes CDR1 LGHNA and CDR2 YSLEER. The length of the CDR3 is 14 residues. The CDR3 DNA reads TGCGCCAGCAGCCAAGATGGGGTCCGAACTGAAGCTTTCTTT. Translating it yields CASSQDGVRTEAFF.

A word on this clone: The conserved phenylalanine or tryptophan normally closing the CDR3 is absent here, so this likely arose from a read error. It is unclear where the CDR3 begins or ends on the DNA, so no DNA is shown, and the CDR3 is as TCRdb lists it. This chain uses TRBV27 with TRBJ2-7. The CDR3 numbers 14 amino acids, ends counted. The germline V gene has CDR1 MNHEY and CDR2 SMNVEV (reference sequence). The CDR3 sequence: CASSPTPVTPISVI.